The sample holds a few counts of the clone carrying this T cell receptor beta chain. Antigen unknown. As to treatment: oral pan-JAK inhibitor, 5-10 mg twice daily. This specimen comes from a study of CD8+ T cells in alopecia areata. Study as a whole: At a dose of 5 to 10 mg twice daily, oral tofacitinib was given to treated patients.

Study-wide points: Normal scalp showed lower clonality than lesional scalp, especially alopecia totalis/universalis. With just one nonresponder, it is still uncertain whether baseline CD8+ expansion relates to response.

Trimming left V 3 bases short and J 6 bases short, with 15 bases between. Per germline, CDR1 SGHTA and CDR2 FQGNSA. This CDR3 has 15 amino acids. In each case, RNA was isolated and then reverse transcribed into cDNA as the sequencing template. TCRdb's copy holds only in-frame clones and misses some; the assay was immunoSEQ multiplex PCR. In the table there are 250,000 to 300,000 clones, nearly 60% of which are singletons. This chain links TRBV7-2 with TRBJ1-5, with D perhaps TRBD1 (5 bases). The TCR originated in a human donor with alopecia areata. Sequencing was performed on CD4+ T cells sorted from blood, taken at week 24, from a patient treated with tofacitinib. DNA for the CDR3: TGTGCCAGCAGCTTTGCCCAGGGATTAGGTCAGCCCCAGCATTTT. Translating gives CASSFAQGLGQPQHF. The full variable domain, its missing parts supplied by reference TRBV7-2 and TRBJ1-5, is GAGVSQSPSNKVTEKGKDVELRCDPISGHTALYWYRQSLGQGLEFLIYFQGNSAPDKSGLPSDRFSAERTGGSVSTLTIQRTQQEDSAVYLCASSFAQGLGQPQHFGDGTRLSIL.